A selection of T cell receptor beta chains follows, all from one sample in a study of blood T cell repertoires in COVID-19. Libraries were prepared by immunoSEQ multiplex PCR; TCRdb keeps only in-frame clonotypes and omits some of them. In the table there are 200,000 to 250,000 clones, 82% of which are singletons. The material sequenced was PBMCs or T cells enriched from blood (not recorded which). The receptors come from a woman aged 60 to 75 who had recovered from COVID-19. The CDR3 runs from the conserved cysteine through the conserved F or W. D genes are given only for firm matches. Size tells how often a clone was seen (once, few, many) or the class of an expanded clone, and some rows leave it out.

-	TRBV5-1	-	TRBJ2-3	CASSLEVRGMSDTQYF	TGCGCCAGCAGCTTGGAAGTCAGGGGAATGTCAGATACGCAGTATTTT
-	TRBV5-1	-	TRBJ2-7	CASSFPCRYF	TGCGCCAGCAGCTTCCCCTGTAGGTACTTC
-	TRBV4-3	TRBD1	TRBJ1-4	CASSRDRVRDEKLFF	TGCGCCAGCAGCAGGGACAGGGTGAGGGATGAAAAACTGTTTTTT
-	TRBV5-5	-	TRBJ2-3	CASSLEHRSLNTQYF	TGTGCCAGCAGCTTGGAGCACAGGTCCCTTAATACGCAGTATTTT
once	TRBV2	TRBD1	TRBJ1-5	CASSTQGASNQPQHF	TGTGCCAGCAGTACACAGGGGGCCAGCAATCAGCCCCAGCATTTT
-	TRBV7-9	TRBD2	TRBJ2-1	CASSPLAGALDLYNEQFF	TGTGCCAGCAGCCCCCTAGCGGGGGCCCTAGATTTATACAATGAGCAGTTCTTC
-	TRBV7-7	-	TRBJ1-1	CASSLQENTEAFF	TGTGCCAGCAGCTTACAGGAGAACACTGAAGCTTTCTTT
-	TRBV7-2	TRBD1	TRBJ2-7	CASSPTGREQYF	TGTGCCAGCAGCCCGACAGGGCGCGAGCAGTACTTC
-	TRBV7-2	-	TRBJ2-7	CASSLERGKGEQYF	TGTGCCAGCAGCTTAGAGAGGGGGAAGGGCGAGCAGTACTTC
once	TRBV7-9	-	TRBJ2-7	CASSLVSGSEQYF	TGTGCCAGCAGCTTAGTTAGCGGCTCCGAGCAGTACTTC
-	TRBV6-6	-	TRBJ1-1	CASGNRQQNTEAFF	TGTGCCAGCGGAAATAGACAGCAGAACACTGAAGCTTTCTTT
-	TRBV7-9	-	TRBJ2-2	CASQTVKGPPGELFF	TGTGCCAGCCAAACTGTTAAGGGGCCACCCGGGGAGCTGTTTTTT
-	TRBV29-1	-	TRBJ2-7	CSVDNEASPTYEQYF	TGCAGCGTTGATAATGAGGCTAGCCCCACCTACGAGCAGTACTTC
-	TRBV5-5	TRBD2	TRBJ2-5	CASSFLAEAYQETQYF	TGTGCCAGCAGCTTCCTAGCGGAGGCATACCAAGAGACCCAGTACTTC
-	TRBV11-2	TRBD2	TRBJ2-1	CASSSFDGTSGYNEQFF	TGTGCCAGCAGCTCTTTTGATGGGACTAGCGGCTACAATGAGCAGTTCTTC
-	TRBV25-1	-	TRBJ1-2	CASSAQTNYGYTF	TGTGCCAGCAGTGCTCAGACTAACTATGGCTACACCTTC
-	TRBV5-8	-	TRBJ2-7	CASSAPGLFYEQYF	TGTGCCAGCAGCGCCCCCGGACTTTTCTACGAGCAGTACTTC
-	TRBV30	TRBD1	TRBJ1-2	CAWSRGQGHNYGYTF	TGTGCCTGGAGTAGAGGACAGGGGCACAACTATGGCTACACCTTC
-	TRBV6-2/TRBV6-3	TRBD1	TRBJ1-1	CASSPGTGLTEAFF	TGTGCCAGCAGTCCCGGGACAGGTCTGACTGAAGCTTTCTTT
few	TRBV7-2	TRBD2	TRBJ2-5	CASSTSGGNIQETQYF	TGTGCCAGCAGCACTAGCGGGGGGAACATCCAAGAGACCCAGTACTTC
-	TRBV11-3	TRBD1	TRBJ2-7	CASSPGQAYSYEQYF	TGTGCCAGCAGCCCGGGACAGGCCTACTCCTACGAGCAGTACTTC
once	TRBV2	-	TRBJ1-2	CASSEHRGLGYTF	TGTGCCAGCAGTGAACACAGAGGGCTTGGCTACACCTTC
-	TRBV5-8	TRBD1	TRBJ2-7	CASSLAGQGDYEQYF	TGTGCCAGCAGCTTGGCGGGACAGGGCGACTACGAGCAGTACTTC
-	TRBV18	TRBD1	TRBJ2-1	CASSPSLGQGIYEQFF	TGTGCCAGCTCACCTTCCCTGGGACAGGGGATATATGAGCAGTTCTTC
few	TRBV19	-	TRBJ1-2	CASHLDRSYGYTF	TGTGCCAGTCACCTCGACAGGTCCTATGGCTACACCTTC
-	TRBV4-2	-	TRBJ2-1	CASSQDVAGLANEQFF	TGTGCCAGCAGCCAAGATGTGGCAGGCCTAGCCAATGAGCAGTTCTTC
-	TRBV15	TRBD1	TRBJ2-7	CATSREGLGTGTYEQYF	TGTGCCACCAGCAGAGAAGGCCTGGGGACAGGGACCTACGAGCAGTACTTC
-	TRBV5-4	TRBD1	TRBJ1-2	CASSITGGSGGYTF	TGTGCCAGCAGCATAACAGGGGGATCGGGGGGCTACACCTTC
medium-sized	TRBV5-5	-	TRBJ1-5	CASSPRPRRRDQPQHF	TGTGCCAGCAGCCCTCGGCCTCGGCGGAGGGATCAGCCCCAGCATTTT
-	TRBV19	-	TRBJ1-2	CASSIGGLGYGYTF	TGTGCCAGTAGTATAGGGGGACTGGGCTATGGCTACACCTTC
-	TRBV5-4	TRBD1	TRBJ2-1	CASSEGDSSYNEQFF	TGTGCCAGCAGCGAGGGGGACAGCTCCTACAATGAGCAGTTCTTC
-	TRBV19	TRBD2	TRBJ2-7	CASSRTSGGSYEQYF	TGTGCCAGTAGTAGGACTAGCGGGGGTTCCTACGAGCAGTACTTC
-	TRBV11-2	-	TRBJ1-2	CASSLVSIRDGYTF	TGTGCCAGCAGCCTTGTGTCGATCCGGGATGGCTACACCTTC
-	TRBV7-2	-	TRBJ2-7	CASSLPLVREQYF	TGTGCCAGCAGCCTTCCACTAGTCCGCGAGCAGTACTTC
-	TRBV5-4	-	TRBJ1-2	CASSLGANYGYTF	TGTGCCAGCAGCTTAGGAGCTAACTATGGCTACACCTTC
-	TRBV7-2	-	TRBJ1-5	CASSAGSGGQPQHF	TGTGCCAGCAGCGCCGGCTCGGGAGGCCAGCCCCAGCATTTT
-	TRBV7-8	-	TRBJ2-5	CASSLARPNQETQYF	TGTGCCAGCAGCCTAGCCAGGCCCAACCAAGAGACCCAGTACTTC
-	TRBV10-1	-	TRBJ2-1	CASNAGRAYNEQFF	TGCGCCAGCAATGCGGGGCGGGCTTACAATGAGCAGTTCTTC
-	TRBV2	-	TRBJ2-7	CASSQGTEQYF	TGTGCCAGCAGCCAGGGAACCGAGCAGTACTTC
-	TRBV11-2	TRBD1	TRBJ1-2	CASSPRQGEINGYTF	TGTGCCAGCAGTCCCCGACAGGGGGAAATCAATGGCTACACCTTC
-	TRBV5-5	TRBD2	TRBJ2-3	CASSFTAGVRTDTQYF	TGTGCCAGCAGCTTCACAGCGGGAGTTAGAACAGATACGCAGTATTTT
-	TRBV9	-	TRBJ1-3	CASSVVEGTIYF	TGTGCCAGCAGCGTAGTGGAGGGCACCATATATTTT
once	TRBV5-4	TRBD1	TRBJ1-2	CASSLDRGPTNYGYTF	TGTGCCAGCAGCCTCGACAGGGGTCCTACTAACTATGGCTACACCTTC
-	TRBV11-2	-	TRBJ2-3	CASSLRQDPSRDTQYF	TGTGCCAGCAGCCTGCGACAGGATCCCTCGCGGGATACGCAGTATTTT
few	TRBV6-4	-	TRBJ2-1	CASSVVLAHNEQFF	TGTGCCAGCAGTGTGGTATTAGCGCACAATGAGCAGTTCTTC
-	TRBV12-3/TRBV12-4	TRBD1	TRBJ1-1	CASSFGQGTEAFF	TGTGCCAGCAGTTTTGGACAGGGCACTGAAGCTTTCTTT
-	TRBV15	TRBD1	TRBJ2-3	CATSRGGQGALDTQYF	TGTGCCACCAGCAGAGGAGGACAGGGGGCTTTAGATACGCAGTATTTT
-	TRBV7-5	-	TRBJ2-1	CARSLDRPKRGGNEQFF	TGTGCCAGAAGCTTAGACCGCCCGAAGCGGGGGGGCAATGAGCAGTTCTTC
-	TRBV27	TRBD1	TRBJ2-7	CASLLFPDRGAYEQYF	TGTGCCAGCCTATTATTCCCAGACAGGGGGGCTTACGAGCAGTACTTC
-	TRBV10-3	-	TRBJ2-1	CAISEEAGSYSYNEQFF	TGTGCCATCAGTGAGGAAGCAGGCAGCTATTCCTACAATGAGCAGTTCTTC
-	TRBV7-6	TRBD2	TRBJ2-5	CASSGEAGTSGSGWETQYF	TGTGCCAGCAGCGGAGAAGCCGGGACTAGCGGGAGTGGATGGGAGACCCAGTACTTC